Each of the 2 T cell receptor beta chains below was sequenced from the same sample in a study of T-cell memory formation after mild COVID-19. TCRdb reprocessed the 5' RACE reads with MiXCR, giving one entry per CDR3 protein. The sample lists hundreds of thousands of distinct CDR3 sequences; 16% were seen once. Sequencing was performed on PBMCs or a T cell subset sorted from them (not recorded which). Every receptor here comes from a man aged 18 to 29 who had mild COVID-19 (a few samples of this study predate the infection). Cell type and time point are not known.

The J gene is TRBJ1-1, the V gene TRBV6-6; D remains ambiguous. The length of the CDR3 is 16 residues. Germline lookup yields CDR1 MNHNY and CDR2 SVGAGI (reference sequence). Trimming took 7 bases from V and 6 from J, leaving 24 bases between them. The CDR3 DNA reads as TGTGCCAGCACCAAAGACCACACCCTCGGATCCCCTGAAGCTTTCTTT. It specifies CASTKDHTLGSPEAFF.

This clonotype was counted at least ten times. The chain has TRBV5-1 and TRBJ1-1, with 7 bases aligning to TRBD1. The CDR3 is 15 residues long. J gave up 4 bases and V 4 bases, and 10 bases lay outside the gene matches. CDR1 is SGHRS and CDR2 is YFSETQ in the germline V gene. As DNA, the CDR3 is TGCGCCAGCAGCAGGGATGAGTCAGGGGGCACTGAAGCTTTCTTT. Amino acids: CASSRDESGGTEAFF.